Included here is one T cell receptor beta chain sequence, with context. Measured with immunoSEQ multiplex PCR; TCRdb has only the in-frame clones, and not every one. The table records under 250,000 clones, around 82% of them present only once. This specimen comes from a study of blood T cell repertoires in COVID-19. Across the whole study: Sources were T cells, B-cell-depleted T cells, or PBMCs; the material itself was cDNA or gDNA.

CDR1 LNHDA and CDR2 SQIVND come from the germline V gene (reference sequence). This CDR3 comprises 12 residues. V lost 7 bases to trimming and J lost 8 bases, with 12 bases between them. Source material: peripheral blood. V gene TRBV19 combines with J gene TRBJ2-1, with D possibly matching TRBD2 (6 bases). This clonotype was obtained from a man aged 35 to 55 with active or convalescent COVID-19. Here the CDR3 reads CASKQEGHEQFF. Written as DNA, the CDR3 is TGTGCCAGTAAACAGGAGGGCCATGAGCAGTTCTTC.